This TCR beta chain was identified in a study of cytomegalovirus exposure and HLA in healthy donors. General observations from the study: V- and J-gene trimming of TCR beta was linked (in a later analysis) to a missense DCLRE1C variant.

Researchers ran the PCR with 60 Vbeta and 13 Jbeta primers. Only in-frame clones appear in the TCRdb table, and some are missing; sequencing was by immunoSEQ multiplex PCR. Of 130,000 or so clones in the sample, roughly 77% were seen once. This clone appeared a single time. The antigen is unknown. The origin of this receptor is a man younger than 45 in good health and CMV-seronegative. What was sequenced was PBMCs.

The CDR3 loop is CASRPDWSGTDTQYF. CDR3 bases: TGTGCCAGTAGGCCCGATTGGAGCGGCACAGATACGCAGTATTTT. The chain combines TRBV19 with TRBJ2-3; the D is unclear. CDR1 LNHDA and CDR2 SQIVND come from the germline V gene (reference sequence). The CDR3 spans 15 residues. Trimming cost V 6 bases and J 1 base, with 14 bases left between them.